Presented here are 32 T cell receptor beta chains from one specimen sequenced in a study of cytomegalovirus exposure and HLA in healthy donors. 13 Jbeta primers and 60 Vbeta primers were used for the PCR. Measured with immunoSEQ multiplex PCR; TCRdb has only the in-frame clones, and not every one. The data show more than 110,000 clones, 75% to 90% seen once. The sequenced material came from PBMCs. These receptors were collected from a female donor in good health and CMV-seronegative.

CDR3 sequence: CASSQPLGQGNTEAFF. DNA for the CDR3: TGTGCCAGCAGCCAACCCCTCGGACAGGGGAACACTGAAGCTTTCTTT. The chain is built from TRBV14 and TRBJ1-1; 8 nucleotides match TRBD1. From germline, CDR1 is SGHDN and CDR2 FVKESK. The ends lost 2 bases at V and 1 base at J; junction bases unmatched: 6. This CDR3 region has 16 residues.

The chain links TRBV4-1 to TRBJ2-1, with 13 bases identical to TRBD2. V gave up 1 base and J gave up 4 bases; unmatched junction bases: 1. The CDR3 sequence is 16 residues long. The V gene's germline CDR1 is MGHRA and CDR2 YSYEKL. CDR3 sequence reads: CASSQVLAGGYNEQFF. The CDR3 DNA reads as TGCGCCAGCAGCCAAGTACTAGCGGGAGGGTACAATGAGCAGTTCTTC.

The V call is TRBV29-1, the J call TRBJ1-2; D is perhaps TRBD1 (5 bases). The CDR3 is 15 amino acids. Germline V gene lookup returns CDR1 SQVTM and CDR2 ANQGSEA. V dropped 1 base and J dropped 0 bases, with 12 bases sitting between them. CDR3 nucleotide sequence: TGCAGCGTTGAAGGCGGTGGGGCCTCTAACTATGGCTACACCTTC. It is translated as CSVEGGGASNYGYTF. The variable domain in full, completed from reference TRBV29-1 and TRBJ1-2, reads SAVISQKPSRDICQRGTSLTIQCQVDSQVTMMFWYRQQPGQSLTLIATANQGSEATYESGFVIDKFPISRPNLTFSTLTVSNMSPEDSSIYLCSVEGGGASNYGYTFGSGTRLTVV.

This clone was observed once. This CDR3 is CASFPDYQETQYF. CDR3 bases: TGTGCCAGCTTCCCGGACTATCAGGAGACCCAGTACTTC. The chain combines TRBV7-9 with TRBJ2-5; D possibly corresponds to TRBD2 (6 bases). V lost 8 bases and J lost 5, with 15 bases in between. CDR1 and CDR2 (germline): SEHNR, FQNEAQ (reference sequence). CDR3 length equals 13 residues. The full variable domain, in which reference TRBV7-9 and TRBJ2-5 provide the parts outside the CDR3, is DTGVSQNPRHKITKRGQNVTFRCDPISEHNRLYWYRQTLGQGPEFLTYFQNEAQLEKSRLLSDRFSAERPKGSFSTLEIQRTEQGDSAMYLCASFPDYQETQYFGPGTRLLVL.

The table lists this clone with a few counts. The CDR3 bases are TGTGCCAGCAGCCAAGGGACTAGCGGGGATAATGAGCAGTTCTTC. It encodes CASSQGTSGDNEQFF. This chain connects TRBV4-2 to TRBJ2-1, with 12 nucleotides matching TRBD2. With V trimmed by 1 base and J by 7 bases, 2 bases remained unmatched. The CDR3 contains 15 residues. Germline lookup yields CDR1 LGHNA and CDR2 YNFKEQ.

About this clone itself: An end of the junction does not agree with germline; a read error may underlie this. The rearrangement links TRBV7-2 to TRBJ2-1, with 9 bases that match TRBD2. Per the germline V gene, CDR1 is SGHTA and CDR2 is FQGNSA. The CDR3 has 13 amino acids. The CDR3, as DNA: TGTGCCAGCAGCCGAAACTTGAGGACTAGCGTGGTCTTC. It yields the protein CASSRNLRTSVVF.

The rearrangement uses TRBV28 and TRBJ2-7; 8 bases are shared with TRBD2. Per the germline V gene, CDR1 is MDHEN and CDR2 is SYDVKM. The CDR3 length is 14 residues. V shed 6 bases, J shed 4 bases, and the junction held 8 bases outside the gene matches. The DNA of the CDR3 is TGTGCCAGCAGCTCATCCGGGAGGGGGTACGAGCAGTACTTC. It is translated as CASSSSGRGYEQYF.

CDR3 region: CSVAVAGGMETQYF. The CDR3 region has the DNA TGCAGCGTTGCGGTTGCAGGGGGGATGGAGACCCAGTACTTC. The genes are TRBV29-1 and TRBJ2-5, with D possibly being TRBD1 (7 bases). The germline V gene encodes CDR1 SQVTM and CDR2 ANQGSEA. The CDR3 is 14 amino acids. Trimming took off 4 bases at V and 5 bases at J, with 17 bases between the two ends.

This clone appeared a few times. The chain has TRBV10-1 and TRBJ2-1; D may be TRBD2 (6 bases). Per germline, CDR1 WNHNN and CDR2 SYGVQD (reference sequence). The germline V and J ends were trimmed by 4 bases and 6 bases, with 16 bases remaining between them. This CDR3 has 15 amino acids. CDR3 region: CASSGGLRGGNEQFF. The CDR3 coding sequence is TGCGCCAGCAGTGGCGGACTAAGAGGAGGCAATGAGCAGTTCTTC.

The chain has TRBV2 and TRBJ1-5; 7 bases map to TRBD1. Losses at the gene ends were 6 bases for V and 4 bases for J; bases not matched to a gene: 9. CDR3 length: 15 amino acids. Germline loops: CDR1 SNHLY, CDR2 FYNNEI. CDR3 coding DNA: TGTGCCAGCAGCCGAGGGACAGAAGAAAATCAGCCCCAGCATTTT. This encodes CASSRGTEENQPQHF.

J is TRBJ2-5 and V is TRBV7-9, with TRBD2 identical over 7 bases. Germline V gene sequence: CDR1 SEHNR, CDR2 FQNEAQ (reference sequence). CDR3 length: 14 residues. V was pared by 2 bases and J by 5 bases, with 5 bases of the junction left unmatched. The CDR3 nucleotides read TGTGCCAGCAGCTTAATCCCCGGGAGGGAGACCCAGTACTTC. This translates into CASSLIPGRETQYF.

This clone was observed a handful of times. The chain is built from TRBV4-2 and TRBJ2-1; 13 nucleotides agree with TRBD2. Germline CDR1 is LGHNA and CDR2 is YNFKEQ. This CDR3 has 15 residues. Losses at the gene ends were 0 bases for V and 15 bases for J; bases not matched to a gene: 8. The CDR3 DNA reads TGTGCCAGCAGCCAAGACCTACTAGCGGGAGGGCCTCGGTTCTTC. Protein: CASSQDLLAGGPRFF.

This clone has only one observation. The CDR3 protein is CATHLQGSPGGYTF. As DNA, the CDR3 is TGTGCCACCCATCTACAGGGCTCCCCTGGGGGCTACACCTTC. V and J are TRBV28 and TRBJ1-2; TRBD1 might be the D (6 bases). From germline, CDR1 is MDHEN and CDR2 SYDVKM. There are 14 residues in the CDR3. Between the trimmed V and J ends, which lost 10 bases and 8 bases, there was a span of 23 bases.

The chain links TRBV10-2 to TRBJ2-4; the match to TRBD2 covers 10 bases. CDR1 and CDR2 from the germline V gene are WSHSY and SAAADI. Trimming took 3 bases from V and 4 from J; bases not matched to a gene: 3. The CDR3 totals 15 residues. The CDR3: CASSELAGGKNIQYF. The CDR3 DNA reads TGCGCCAGCAGTGAATTAGCGGGAGGTAAAAACATTCAGTACTTC.

The CDR3 DNA sequence: TGTGCCAGCAGCTTGGACGCAGGGGGGACGGTCTACGAGCAGTACTTC. It translates to CASSLDAGGTVYEQYF. The chain combines TRBV7-2 with TRBJ2-7; the D gene is possibly TRBD1 (7 bases). CDR1 and CDR2 from the germline V gene are SGHTA and FQGNSA. The CDR3 runs 16 residues. The V end was cut by 3 bases, the J end by 3 bases, with 18 bases between.

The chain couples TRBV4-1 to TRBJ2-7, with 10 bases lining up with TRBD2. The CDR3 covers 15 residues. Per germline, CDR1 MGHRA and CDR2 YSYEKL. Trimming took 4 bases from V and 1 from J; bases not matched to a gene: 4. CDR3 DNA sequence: TGCGCCAGCAGCCTACTAGCGGGATTTTCCTACGAGCAGTACTTC. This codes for CASSLLAGFSYEQYF.

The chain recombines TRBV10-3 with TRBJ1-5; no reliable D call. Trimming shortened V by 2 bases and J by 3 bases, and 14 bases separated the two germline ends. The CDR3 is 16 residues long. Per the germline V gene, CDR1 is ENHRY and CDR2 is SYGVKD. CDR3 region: CAISEDSPAHNQPQHF. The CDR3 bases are TGTGCCATCAGTGAGGACTCGCCGGCCCACAATCAGCCCCAGCATTTT.

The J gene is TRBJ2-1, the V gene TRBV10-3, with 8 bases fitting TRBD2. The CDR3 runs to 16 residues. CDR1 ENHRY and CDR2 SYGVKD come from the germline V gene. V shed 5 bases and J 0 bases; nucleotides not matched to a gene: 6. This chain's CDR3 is CAISLLADSSYNEQFF. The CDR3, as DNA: TGTGCCATCAGTTTACTAGCGGACAGCTCCTACAATGAGCAGTTCTTC.

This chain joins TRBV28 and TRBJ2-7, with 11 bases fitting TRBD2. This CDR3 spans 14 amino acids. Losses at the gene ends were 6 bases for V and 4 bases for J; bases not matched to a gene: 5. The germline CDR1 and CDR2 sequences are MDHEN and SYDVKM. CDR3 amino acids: CASSLAGGRYEQYF. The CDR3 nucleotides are TGTGCCAGCAGCTTAGCGGGAGGGCGGTACGAGCAGTACTTC.

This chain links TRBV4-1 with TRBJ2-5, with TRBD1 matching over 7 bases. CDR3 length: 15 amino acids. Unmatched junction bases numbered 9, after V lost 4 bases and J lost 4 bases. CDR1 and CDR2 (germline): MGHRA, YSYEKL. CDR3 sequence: CASSLIPGGRETQYF. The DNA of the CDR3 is TGCGCCAGCAGCCTCATCCCAGGGGGTCGAGAGACCCAGTACTTC.

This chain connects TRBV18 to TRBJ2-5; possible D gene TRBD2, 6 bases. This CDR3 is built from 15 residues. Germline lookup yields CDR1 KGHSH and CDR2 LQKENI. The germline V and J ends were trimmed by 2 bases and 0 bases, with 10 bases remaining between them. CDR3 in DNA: TGTGCCAGCTCACCAGGGACTCTTAACCAAGAGACCCAGTACTTC. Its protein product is CASSPGTLNQETQYF.

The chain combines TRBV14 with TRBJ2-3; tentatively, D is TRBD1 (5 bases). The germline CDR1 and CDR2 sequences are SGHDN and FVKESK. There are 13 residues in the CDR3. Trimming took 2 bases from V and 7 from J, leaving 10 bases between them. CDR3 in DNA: TGTGCCAGCAGCCAAAGGGGTTGGAATACGCAGTATTTT. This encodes CASSQRGWNTQYF.

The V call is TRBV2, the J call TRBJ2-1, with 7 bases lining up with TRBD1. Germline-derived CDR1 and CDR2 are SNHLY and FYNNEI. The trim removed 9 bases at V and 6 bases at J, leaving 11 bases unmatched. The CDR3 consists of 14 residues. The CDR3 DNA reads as TGTGCCAGGATCACAGGGGCGTACGCCAATGAGCAGTTCTTC. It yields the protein CARITGAYANEQFF.

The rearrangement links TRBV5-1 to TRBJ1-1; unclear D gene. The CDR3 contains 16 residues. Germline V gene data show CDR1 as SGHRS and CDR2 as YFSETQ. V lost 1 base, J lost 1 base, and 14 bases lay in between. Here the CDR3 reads CASSLRSGAGNTEAFF. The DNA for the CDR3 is TGCGCCAGCAGCTTGAGGTCTGGCGCAGGGAACACTGAAGCTTTCTTT.

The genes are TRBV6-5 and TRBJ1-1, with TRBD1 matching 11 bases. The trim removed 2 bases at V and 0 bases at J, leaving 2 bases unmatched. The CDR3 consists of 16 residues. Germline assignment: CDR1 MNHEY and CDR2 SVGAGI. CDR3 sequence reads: CASSYGTGGMNTEAFF. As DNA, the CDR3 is TGTGCCAGCAGTTACGGGACAGGGGGAATGAACACTGAAGCTTTCTTT.

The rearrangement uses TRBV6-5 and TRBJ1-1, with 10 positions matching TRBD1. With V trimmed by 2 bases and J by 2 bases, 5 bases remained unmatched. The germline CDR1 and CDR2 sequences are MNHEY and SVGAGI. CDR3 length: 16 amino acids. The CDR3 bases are TGTGCCAGCAGTTACGGGACAGGGGTTGCTAACACTGAAGCTTTCTTT. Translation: CASSYGTGVANTEAFF.

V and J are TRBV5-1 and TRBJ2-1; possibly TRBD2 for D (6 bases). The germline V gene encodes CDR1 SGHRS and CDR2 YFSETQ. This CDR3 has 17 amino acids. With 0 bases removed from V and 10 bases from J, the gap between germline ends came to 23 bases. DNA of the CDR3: TGCGCCAGCAGCTTGGACCCTGGCGGGAATATTGAAGCGGAGCAGTTCTTC. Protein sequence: CASSLDPGGNIEAEQFF.

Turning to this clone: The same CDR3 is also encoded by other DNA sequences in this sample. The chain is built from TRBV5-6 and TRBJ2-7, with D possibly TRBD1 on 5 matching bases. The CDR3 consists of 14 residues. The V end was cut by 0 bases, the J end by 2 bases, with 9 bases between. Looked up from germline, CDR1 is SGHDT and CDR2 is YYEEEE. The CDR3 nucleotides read TGTGCCAGCAGCTTGGGGCAGGGCGCCTACGAGCAGTACTTC. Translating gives CASSLGQGAYEQYF.

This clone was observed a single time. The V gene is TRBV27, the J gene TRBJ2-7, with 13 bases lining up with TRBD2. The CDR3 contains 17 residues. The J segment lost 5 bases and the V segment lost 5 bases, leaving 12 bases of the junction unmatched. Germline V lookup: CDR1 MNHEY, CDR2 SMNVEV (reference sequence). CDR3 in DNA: TGTGCCAGCAGTCCACTAGCGGGAGGGCCAATACGCAACGAGCAGTACTTC. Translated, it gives CASSPLAGGPIRNEQYF.

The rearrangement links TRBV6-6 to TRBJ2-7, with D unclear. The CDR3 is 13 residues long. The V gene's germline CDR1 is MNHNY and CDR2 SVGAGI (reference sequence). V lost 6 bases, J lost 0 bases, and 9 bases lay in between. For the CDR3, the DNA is TGTGCCAGCAGCCGACTGGGCTCCTACGAGCAGTACTTC. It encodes CASSRLGSYEQYF.

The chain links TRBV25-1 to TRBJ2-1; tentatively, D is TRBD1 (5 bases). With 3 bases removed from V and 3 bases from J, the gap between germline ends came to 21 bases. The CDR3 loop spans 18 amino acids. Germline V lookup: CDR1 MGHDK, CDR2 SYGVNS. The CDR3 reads CASSELPQGGESYNEQFF. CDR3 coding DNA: TGTGCCAGCAGTGAGCTCCCGCAGGGTGGAGAAAGCTACAATGAGCAGTTCTTC.

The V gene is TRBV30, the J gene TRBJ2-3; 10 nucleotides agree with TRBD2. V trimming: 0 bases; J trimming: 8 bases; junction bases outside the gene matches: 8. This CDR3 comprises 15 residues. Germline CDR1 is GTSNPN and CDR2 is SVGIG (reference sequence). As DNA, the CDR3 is TGTGCCTGGAGTGTACCTAGCGGGAGTGGTGGTACGCAGTATTTT. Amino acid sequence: CAWSVPSGSGGTQYF.